A selection of T cell receptor beta chains follows, all from one sample in a study of T-cell memory formation after mild COVID-19. TCRdb passed the 5' RACE reads through MiXCR, listing each CDR3 protein once. The sample has around 150,000 distinct CDR3 sequences; roughly 14% are singletons. Material: PBMCs or a T cell subset sorted from them (not recorded which). These receptor sequences come from an adult woman who had mild COVID-19 (a few samples of this study predate the infection). Cell type and time point are not known. Each CDR3 is given with its conserved first and last residue. The D gene is left open where the match is weak. Size is omitted from some rows. Given values are once, few, many or a class for expanded clones.

>many|TRBV20-1|17|TRBD1
CSARSGTGALANYGYTF
>.|TRBV4-2|14|TRBD2
CASSQEWGLAEPHF
>few|TRBV5-1|14|.
CASSLTTANSPLHF
>few|TRBV5-1|15|.
CASSSEGTDGYEQYF
>.|TRBV20-1|18|.
CSAPAPSSSGLLGETQYF
>.|TRBV7-8|13|.
CASSTDRRETQYF
>few|TRBV19|14|.
CASSIAVSYNEQFF
>few|TRBV5-5|15|.
CASSLGPRYNSPLHF
>.|TRBV20-1|14|TRBD2
CSAGGGSSSYEQYF
>.|TRBV19|15|.
CASSSLEGSDYEQYF
>.|TRBV13|15|TRBD2
CASSFAGDFSYEQYF
>.|TRBV7-9|15|.
CASSLSGVSAETQYF
>.|TRBV11-2|18|TRBD2
CASSWGLAGGHTTGELFF
>few|TRBV6-6|16|TRBD1
CASSPGQGKEKRPQYF
>.|TRBV12-3/TRBV12-4|14|TRBD1
CASRPGQGPQPQHF
>.|TRBV4-2|13|.
CASSQEAAYGYTF
>few|TRBV5-1|14|.
CASSQGPVRDTQYF
>few|TRBV6-6|15|TRBD2
CASSYRGVTSYEQYF
>.|TRBV5-1|14|.
CASSLPKAATEAFF
>once|TRBV7-2|14|.
CASSQDPIVAAQYF
>few|TRBV24-1|14|.
CATSSGPGANVLTF
>few|TRBV2|14|TRBD1
CASRPGQAPYEQYF
>few|TRBV20-1|13|TRBD2
CSGSSGETNEQFF
>.|TRBV30|13|.
CAWSSERGYGYTF
>.|TRBV27|15|.
CASSLVQGVSYEQYF
>few|TRBV7-9|13|.
CASSGKSSYEQYF
>many|TRBV20-1|17|.
CSASNPAERDIQETQYF
>.|TRBV20-1|14|.
CSALNRDRAYEQYF
>few|TRBV12-3/TRBV12-4|15|TRBD1
CASSLRDRPLYGYTF
>few|TRBV12-3/TRBV12-4|15|TRBD1
CASSRQGAREQPQHF
>.|TRBV7-6|14|.
CASSQLGKNNEQFF
>few|TRBV7-2|14|.
CASSLGGTATKAFF
>many|TRBV2|13|TRBD1
CASTDRAYEKLFF
>medium-sized|TRBV12-3/TRBV12-4|14|TRBD1
CASSLADRKETQYF
>.|TRBV28|13|.
CASSLREWDEQYF
>.|TRBV19|13|.
CATGGGLGDTIYF
>.|TRBV20-1|15|TRBD2
CSARAPLAAHYEQYF
>few|TRBV30|10|.
CAWSVGEQFF
>few|TRBV18|16|.
CASSPNSIGNNSPLHF
>few|TRBV20-1|16|.
CSARALSGGGSTEAFF
>many|TRBV25-1|15|.
CASSATGPGGNTIYF
>.|TRBV4-1|15|.
CASSQVQGLTYEQYF
>.|TRBV6-2/TRBV6-3|14|.
CASSPGGMVSEQYF
>.|TRBV6-6|13|.
CASSWTDSTEAFF
>.|TRBV29-1|12|.
CSVGPGNYEQYF
>.|TRBV11-2|15|.
CASSLDHPEGYEQYF
>few|TRBV9|14|TRBD1
CASSARDRDQPQHF
>few|TRBV6-5|18|.
CASSYWSTQGPANYGYTF
>many|TRBV20-1|14|TRBD1
CSARGAQGIHEQYF
>many|TRBV2|15|TRBD2
CASSERGLVIYEQYF
>few|TRBV30|14|.
CAWSVAAGAYEQYF